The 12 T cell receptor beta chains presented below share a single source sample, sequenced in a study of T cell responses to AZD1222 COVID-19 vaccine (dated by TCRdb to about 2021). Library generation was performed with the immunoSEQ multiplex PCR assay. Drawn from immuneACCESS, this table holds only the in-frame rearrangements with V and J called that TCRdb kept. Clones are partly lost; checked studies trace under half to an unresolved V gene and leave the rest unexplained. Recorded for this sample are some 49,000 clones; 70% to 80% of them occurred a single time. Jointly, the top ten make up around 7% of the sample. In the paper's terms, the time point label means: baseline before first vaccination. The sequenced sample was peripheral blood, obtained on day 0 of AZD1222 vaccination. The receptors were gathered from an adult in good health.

CDR3 in amino acids: CASVESNNQPQHF. As DNA, the CDR3 is TGTGCCAGCGTAGAGAGCAACAATCAGCCCCAGCATTTT. The chain has TRBV6-5 and TRBJ1-5; no clear D gene. Germline assignment: CDR1 MNHEY and CDR2 SVGAGI. The V end was cut by 8 bases, the J end by 3 bases, with 11 bases between. There are 13 residues in the CDR3.

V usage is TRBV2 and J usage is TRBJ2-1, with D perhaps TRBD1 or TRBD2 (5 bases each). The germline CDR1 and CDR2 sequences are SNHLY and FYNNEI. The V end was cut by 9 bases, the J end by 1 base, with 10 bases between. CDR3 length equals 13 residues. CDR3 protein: CASGTESYNEQFF. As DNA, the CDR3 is TGTGCCAGTGGGACCGAATCCTACAATGAGCAGTTCTTC. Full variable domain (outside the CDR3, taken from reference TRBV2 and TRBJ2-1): EPEVTQTPSHQVTQMGQEVILRCVPISNHLYFYWYRQILGQKVEFLVSFYNNEISEKSEIFDDQFSVERPDGSNFTLKIRSTKLEDSAMYFCASGTESYNEQFFGPGTRLTVL.

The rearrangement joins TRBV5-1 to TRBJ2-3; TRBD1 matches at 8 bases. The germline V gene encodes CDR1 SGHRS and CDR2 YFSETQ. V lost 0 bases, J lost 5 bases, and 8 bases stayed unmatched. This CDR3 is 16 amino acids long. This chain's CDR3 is CASSLADRGGGDTQYF. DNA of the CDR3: TGCGCCAGCAGCTTGGCCGACAGGGGAGGTGGAGATACGCAGTATTTT.

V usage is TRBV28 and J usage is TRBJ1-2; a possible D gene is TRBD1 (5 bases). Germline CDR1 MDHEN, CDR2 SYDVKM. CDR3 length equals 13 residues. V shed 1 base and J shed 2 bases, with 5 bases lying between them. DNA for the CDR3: TGTGCCAGCAGTTTATCAGGGAACTATGGCTACACCTTC. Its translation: CASSLSGNYGYTF.

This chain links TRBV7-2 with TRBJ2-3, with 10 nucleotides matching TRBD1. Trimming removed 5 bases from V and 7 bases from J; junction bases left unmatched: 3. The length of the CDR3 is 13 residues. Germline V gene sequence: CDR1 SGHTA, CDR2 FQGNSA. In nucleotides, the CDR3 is TGTGCCAGCAGCCCGACAGGGGGCAATACGCAGTATTTT. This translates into CASSPTGGNTQYF.

CDR3 region: CAIRPSGGGVSGELFF. The CDR3 DNA reads TGTGCCATCAGACCTAGCGGGGGTGGTGTGTCCGGGGAGCTGTTTTTT. V and J are TRBV10-3 and TRBJ2-2; 10 nucleotides match TRBD2. J was trimmed by 6 bases and V by 6 bases; bases with no gene match: 10. CDR3 length: 16 amino acids. The V gene's germline CDR1 is ENHRY and CDR2 SYGVKD.

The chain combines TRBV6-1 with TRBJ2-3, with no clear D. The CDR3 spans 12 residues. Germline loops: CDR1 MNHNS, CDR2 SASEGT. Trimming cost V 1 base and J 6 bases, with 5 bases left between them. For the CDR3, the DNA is TGTGCCAGCAGTGAAGAGTGGGATACGCAGTATTTT. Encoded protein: CASSEEWDTQYF.

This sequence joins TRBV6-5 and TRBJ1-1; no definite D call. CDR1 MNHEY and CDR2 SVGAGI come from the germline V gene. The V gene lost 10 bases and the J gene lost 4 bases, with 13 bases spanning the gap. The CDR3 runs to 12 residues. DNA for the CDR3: TGTGCCACGCGGGTTCTACCCACTGAAGCTTTCTTT. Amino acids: CATRVLPTEAFF.

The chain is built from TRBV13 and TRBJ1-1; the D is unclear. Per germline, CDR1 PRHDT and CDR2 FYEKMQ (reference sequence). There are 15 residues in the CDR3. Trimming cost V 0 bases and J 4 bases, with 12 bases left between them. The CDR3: CASSLGSGLGTEAFF. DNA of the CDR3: TGTGCCAGCAGCTTAGGTTCCGGGTTGGGCACTGAAGCTTTCTTT. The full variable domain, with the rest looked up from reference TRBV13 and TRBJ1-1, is AAGVIQSPRHLIKEKRETATLKCYPIPRHDTVYWYQQGPGQDPQFLISFYEKMQSDKGSIPDRFSAQQFSDYHSELNMSSLELGDSALYFCASSLGSGLGTEAFFGQGTRLTVV.

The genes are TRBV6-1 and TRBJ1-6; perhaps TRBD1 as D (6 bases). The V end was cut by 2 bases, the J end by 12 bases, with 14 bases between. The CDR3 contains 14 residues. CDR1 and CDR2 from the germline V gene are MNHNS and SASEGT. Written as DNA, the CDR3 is TGTGCCAGCAGTGAACCACAGGGAACGGGACCCCTCCACTTT. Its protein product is CASSEPQGTGPLHF.

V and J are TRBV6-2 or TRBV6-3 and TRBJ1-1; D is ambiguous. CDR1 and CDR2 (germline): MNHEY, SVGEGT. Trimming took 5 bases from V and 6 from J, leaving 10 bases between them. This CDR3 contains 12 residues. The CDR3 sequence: CASSHTRSEAFF. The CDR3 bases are TGTGCCAGCAGTCATACAAGATCTGAAGCTTTCTTT.

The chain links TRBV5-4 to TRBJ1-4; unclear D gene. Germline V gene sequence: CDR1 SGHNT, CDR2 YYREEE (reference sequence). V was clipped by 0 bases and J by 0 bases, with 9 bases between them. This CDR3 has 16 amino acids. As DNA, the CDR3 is TGTGCCAGCAGCTTGGGAGAGGGCTCAACTAATGAAAAACTGTTTTTT. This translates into CASSLGEGSTNEKLFF.